One and the same sample provided the 27 T cell receptor beta chains below, sequenced in a study of OX40 agonist ivuxolimab in advanced cancers. This table comes from immunoSEQ multiplex PCR, and its TCRdb copy is limited to in-frame clones, with some not included. This table holds fewer than 70,000 clones, about 86% found once. The material was CD4+ or CD8+ T cells sorted from blood, obtained in a trial of the OX40 agonist ivuxolimab. Source of these receptors: an adult with an advanced solid tumor such as melanoma, head and neck, liver or kidney cancer.

This clone was counted only a few times. The chain employs TRBV4-1 and TRBJ1-2, with D possibly being TRBD1 (6 bases). This CDR3 region has 16 residues. Germline V gives CDR1 MGHRA, CDR2 YSYEKL. Trimming removed 2 bases at V and 4 bases at J, with 17 bases between. For the CDR3, the DNA is TGCGCCAGCAGCCAAATCTCGGGGTTAGGGGGCTATGGCTACACCTTC. Its protein product is CASSQISGLGGYGYTF.

The chain employs TRBV6-5 and TRBJ1-5; a possible D gene is TRBD1 (5 bases). V shed 5 bases and J shed 2 bases, with 13 bases lying between them. The germline V gene encodes CDR1 MNHEY and CDR2 SVGAGI. The CDR3 covers 15 residues. This chain's CDR3 is CASSTSGKGNQPQHF. DNA of the CDR3: TGTGCCAGCAGTACCTCAGGGAAGGGCAATCAGCCCCAGCATTTT.

The chain recombines TRBV19 with TRBJ2-3; maybe TRBD2 (5 bases). Per the germline V gene, CDR1 is LNHDA and CDR2 is SQIVND (reference sequence). The CDR3 has 15 amino acids. The V and J ends lost 3 bases and 5 bases respectively, with 15 bases between them. CDR3 sequence: CASSISGVVVDTQYF. CDR3 nucleotide sequence: TGTGCCAGTAGTATTTCCGGGGTGGTCGTAGATACGCAGTATTTT.

The chain couples TRBV13 to TRBJ2-7; 11 bases are a match to TRBD2. V shed 4 bases, J shed 3 bases, and the junction held 8 bases outside the gene matches. Germline V gene lookup returns CDR1 PRHDT and CDR2 FYEKMQ (reference sequence). The CDR3 totals 16 residues. CDR3 loop: CASSSRTSGSFYEQYF. CDR3 DNA sequence: TGTGCCAGCAGCTCCCGTACTAGCGGGAGTTTCTACGAGCAGTACTTC.

This clone was seen just once. V is TRBV19 and J is TRBJ2-3; 12 positions agree with TRBD2. The CDR3 length is 16 residues. V trimming: 2 bases; J trimming: 6 bases; junction bases outside the gene matches: 6. Germline loops: CDR1 LNHDA, CDR2 SQIVND (reference sequence). CDR3 sequence reads: CASSIRTSGARDTQYF. The DNA of the CDR3 is TGTGCCAGTAGTATAAGGACTAGCGGGGCCCGGGATACGCAGTATTTT.

This chain joins TRBV7-6 and TRBJ2-3, with D maybe TRBD2 (5 bases). Germline-derived CDR1 and CDR2 are SGHVS and FNYEAQ. Trimming left V 2 bases short and J 5 bases short, with 11 bases between. The CDR3 is 14 amino acids. The CDR3 protein is CASSLFLGLDTQYF. In DNA, the CDR3 is TGTGCCAGCAGCTTATTCCTCGGACTAGATACGCAGTATTTT. Full variable domain (remainder filled in from reference TRBV7-6 and TRBJ2-3): GAGVSQSPRYKVTKRGQDVALRCDPISGHVSLYWYRQALGQGPEFLTYFNYEAQQDKSGLPNDRFSAERPEGSISTLTIQRTEQRDSAMYRCASSLFLGLDTQYFGPGTRLTVL.

The chain joins TRBV7-2 to TRBJ1-1, with 7 bases aligning to TRBD1. Trimming at V came to 5 bases and at J to 6 bases, leaving 9 bases not matched to a gene. The CDR3 sequence is 14 residues long. Germline loops: CDR1 SGHTA, CDR2 FQGNSA. The CDR3, as DNA: TGTGCCAGCAGCGACAGGGACTCTAGGGCTGAAGCTTTCTTT. This gives the protein CASSDRDSRAEAFF.

The CDR3 loop reads CASSPSSGSFDEQFF. In DNA form, the CDR3 reads TGTGCCAGCAGCCCATCTAGCGGGAGCTTCGATGAGCAGTTCTTC. This rearrangement joins TRBV7-3 to TRBJ2-1; 10 positions agree with TRBD2. The V segment lost 5 bases and the J segment 8 bases; nucleotides outside the gene matches: 9. Germline V gene lookup returns CDR1 SGHTA and CDR2 FQGTGA. The CDR3 sequence is 15 residues long.

Only one count was recorded for this clone. The chain joins TRBV6-4 to TRBJ1-6; D ambiguous. Germline lookup yields CDR1 MRHNA and CDR2 SNTAGT. CDR3 length: 13 amino acids. Trimming took 3 bases from V and 11 from J, leaving 11 bases between them. In nucleotides, the CDR3 is TGTGCCAGCAGTGAGTCCTTGGGCGCACCCCTCCACTTT. Residues: CASSESLGAPLHF.

CDR3 loop: CASSLVPRTTNEKLFF. Here the CDR3 DNA reads TGCGCCAGCAGCTTGGTCCCGCGGACAACTAATGAAAAACTGTTTTTT. V and J are TRBV5-1 and TRBJ1-4; the D is unclear. The CDR3 runs 16 residues. Germline CDR1 and CDR2: SGHRS and YFSETQ. Trimming took off 0 bases at V and 0 bases at J, with 9 bases between the two ends.

This clone came up a few times. CDR3 region: CASSLLGLQQNTEAFF. CDR3 DNA: TGTGCCAGCAGCTTGTTAGGGCTACAGCAGAACACTGAAGCTTTCTTT. V gene TRBV5-6 combines with J gene TRBJ1-1, with D hard to call. Looked up from germline, CDR1 is SGHDT and CDR2 is YYEEEE. The CDR3 spans 16 residues. V dropped 1 base and J dropped 1 base, with 14 bases sitting between them. Full variable domain (rest looked up from reference TRBV5-6 and TRBJ1-1): DAGVTQSPTHLIKTRGQQVTLRCSPKSGHDTVSWYQQALGQGPQFIFQYYEEEERQRGNFPDRFSGHQFPNYSSELNVNALLLGDSALYLCASSLLGLQQNTEAFFGQGTRLTVV.

V usage is TRBV7-8 and J usage is TRBJ2-1, with 7 bases matching TRBD2. Germline lookup yields CDR1 SGHVS and CDR2 FQNEAQ. The CDR3 extends over 15 amino acids. V trimming: 1 base; J trimming: 5 bases; junction bases outside the gene matches: 5. The CDR3 here is CASSLGGGLNNEQFF. In DNA, the CDR3 is TGTGCCAGCAGCTTAGGGGGAGGGCTCAACAATGAGCAGTTCTTC.

This rearrangement joins TRBV7-9 to TRBJ2-3; 7 nucleotides match TRBD2. Germline V gene data show CDR1 as SEHNR and CDR2 as FQNEAQ (reference sequence). The trim removed 2 bases at V and 4 bases at J, leaving 6 bases unmatched. This CDR3 is 15 amino acids long. The CDR3 reads CASSLRPAGPDTQYF. The DNA for the CDR3 is TGTGCCAGCAGCTTACGGCCAGCGGGGCCAGATACGCAGTATTTT.

This chain links TRBV19 with TRBJ1-1, with 7 bases that match TRBD1. This CDR3 comprises 16 residues. Germline-derived CDR1 and CDR2 are LNHDA and SQIVND (reference sequence). J gave up 1 base and V 3 bases, and 8 bases lay outside the gene matches. CDR3 sequence reads: CASSIPTGIKNTEAFF. The CDR3 DNA sequence: TGTGCCAGTAGTATCCCGACAGGGATTAAGAACACTGAAGCTTTCTTT.

The chain has TRBV19 and TRBJ1-1, with D possibly being TRBD1 (6 bases). CDR3 length equals 15 residues. CDR1 and CDR2 (germline): LNHDA, SQIVND (reference sequence). V was clipped by 4 bases and J by 4 bases, with 16 bases between them. CDR3 protein: CASSNSQRGGTEAFF. CDR3 bases: TGTGCCAGTAGTAACTCACAGCGAGGGGGCACTGAAGCTTTCTTT.

The chain employs TRBV6-1 and TRBJ2-7, with 8 bases identical to TRBD2. The germline CDR1 and CDR2 sequences are MNHNS and SASEGT. J gave up 4 bases and V 1 base, and 6 bases lay outside the gene matches. The CDR3 extends over 15 amino acids. The CDR3 protein is CASSEDGSGVYEQYF. For the CDR3, the DNA is TGTGCCAGCAGTGAAGATGGTAGCGGGGTATACGAGCAGTACTTC.

The V gene is TRBV30, the J gene TRBJ1-2; possible D gene TRBD1, 5 bases. The CDR3 is made up of 11 amino acids. V lost 1 base and J 7 bases, leaving 7 bases between the germline ends. CDR1 and CDR2 from the germline V gene are GTSNPN and SVGIG (reference sequence). CDR3 DNA sequence: TGTGCCTGGAGTGAGAGGGGTGGCTACACCTTC. Protein sequence: CAWSERGGYTF. Full variable domain (rest looked up from reference TRBV30 and TRBJ1-2): SQTIHQWPATLVQPVGSPLSLECTVEGTSNPNLYWYRQAAGRGLQLLFYSVGIGQISSEVPQNLSASRPQDRQFILSSKKLLLSDSGFYLCAWSERGGYTFGSGTRLTVV.

The sample holds one count of this clone. This sequence joins TRBV6-1 and TRBJ2-3, with D unresolved. Trimming shortened V by 6 bases and J by 4 bases, and 11 bases separated the two germline ends. There are 13 residues in the CDR3. Per the germline V gene, CDR1 is MNHNS and CDR2 is SASEGT. CDR3 coding DNA: TGTGCCAGCAGATACACGGCTCCAGATACGCAGTATTTT. Amino acid sequence: CASRYTAPDTQYF.

V usage is TRBV19 and J usage is TRBJ2-5; TRBD2 aligns across 10 bases. The CDR3 extends over 15 amino acids. The germline V gene has CDR1 LNHDA and CDR2 SQIVND (reference sequence). V shed 5 bases and J 2 bases; nucleotides not matched to a gene: 5. CDR3 sequence: CASSATSGAQETQYF. In DNA, the CDR3 is TGTGCCAGTAGTGCCACTAGCGGGGCACAAGAGACCCAGTACTTC.

The CDR3 loop is CASSPRDRGINEQFF. CDR3 nucleotide sequence: TGTGCCAGCTCACCACGGGACAGGGGAATCAATGAGCAGTTCTTC. V is TRBV18 and J is TRBJ2-1; TRBD1 aligns across 10 bases. Unmatched junction bases numbered 3, after V lost 1 base and J lost 6 bases. Germline V CDR1 and CDR2: KGHSH, LQKENI. The CDR3 is 15 amino acids.

V and J are TRBV7-8 and TRBJ2-5; D perhaps matches TRBD1 (5 bases). Trimming took 3 bases from V and 5 from J, leaving 22 bases between them. CDR1 is SGHVS, CDR2 FQNEAQ, per germline. The CDR3 loop spans 17 amino acids. The DNA for the CDR3 is TGTGCCAGCAGCTTTAGAAGGGGCGCATTGGATTGGGAGACCCAGTACTTC. Translated: CASSFRRGALDWETQYF.

The chain uses TRBV19 and TRBJ2-1, with 7 bases lining up with TRBD1. Germline V gives CDR1 LNHDA, CDR2 SQIVND (reference sequence). The V gene end was trimmed by 6 bases and the J gene end by 0 bases; junction bases not matched to a gene: 8. The CDR3 is 16 amino acids. CDR3 sequence reads: CASRVGQPSSYNEQFF. In nucleotides, the CDR3 is TGTGCCAGTAGGGTGGGACAGCCGAGCTCCTACAATGAGCAGTTCTTC.

The chain joins TRBV28 to TRBJ1-2; 8 bases line up with TRBD1. The J segment lost 8 bases and the V segment lost 4 bases, leaving 9 bases of the junction unmatched. CDR1 is MDHEN and CDR2 is SYDVKM in the germline V gene. This CDR3 region has 14 residues. CDR3 DNA sequence: TGTGCCAGCAGTTGGGGCCAGGGGGCGCGAGGCTACACCTTC. It specifies CASSWGQGARGYTF.

This chain connects TRBV4-1 to TRBJ1-2; maybe TRBD1 (5 bases). Germline CDR1 and CDR2: MGHRA and YSYEKL. With 3 bases removed from V and 1 base from J, the gap between germline ends came to 12 bases. CDR3 length: 15 amino acids. This CDR3 reads CASSQPQGFNYGYTF. The CDR3 DNA sequence: TGCGCCAGCAGCCAGCCTCAGGGTTTTAACTATGGCTACACCTTC.

The genes are TRBV5-1 and TRBJ2-1, with 14 bases aligning to TRBD2. V shed 2 bases and J 4 bases; nucleotides not matched to a gene: 5. This CDR3 is built from 17 residues. Germline values: CDR1 SGHRS, CDR2 YFSETQ. The CDR3 loop reads CASSFLRTSGRYNEQFF. The CDR3 bases are TGCGCCAGCAGCTTCCTGAGGACTAGCGGGAGGTACAATGAGCAGTTCTTC.

The chain links TRBV5-4 to TRBJ2-2; 8 bases align to TRBD1. J was trimmed by 6 bases and V by 4 bases; bases with no gene match: 2. The CDR3 runs to 13 residues. The germline gives CDR1 SGHNT, CDR2 YYREEE (reference sequence). The CDR3 is CASSTQGAGELFF. In DNA, the CDR3 is TGTGCCAGCAGCACACAGGGGGCCGGGGAGCTGTTTTTT. The variable domain in full, completed from reference TRBV5-4 and TRBJ2-2, reads ETGVTQSPTHLIKTRGQQVTLRCSSQSGHNTVSWYQQALGQGPQFIFQYYREEENGRGNFPPRFSGLQFPNYSSELNVNALELDDSALYLCASSTQGAGELFFGEGSRLTVL.

The chain joins TRBV2 to TRBJ1-2; D remains unclear. V was cut by 2 bases and J by 4 bases, with 11 bases left in between. This CDR3 contains 14 residues. The germline V gene has CDR1 SNHLY and CDR2 FYNNEI. The CDR3 nucleotides are TGTGCCAGCAGTGAAACCCAAAACGTCTATGGCTACACCTTC. Encoded protein: CASSETQNVYGYTF. Combining the CDR3 with reference TRBV2 and TRBJ1-2 gives the whole variable domain EPEVTQTPSHQVTQMGQEVILRCVPISNHLYFYWYRQILGQKVEFLVSFYNNEISEKSEIFDDQFSVERPDGSNFTLKIRSTKLEDSAMYFCASSETQNVYGYTFGSGTRLTVV.